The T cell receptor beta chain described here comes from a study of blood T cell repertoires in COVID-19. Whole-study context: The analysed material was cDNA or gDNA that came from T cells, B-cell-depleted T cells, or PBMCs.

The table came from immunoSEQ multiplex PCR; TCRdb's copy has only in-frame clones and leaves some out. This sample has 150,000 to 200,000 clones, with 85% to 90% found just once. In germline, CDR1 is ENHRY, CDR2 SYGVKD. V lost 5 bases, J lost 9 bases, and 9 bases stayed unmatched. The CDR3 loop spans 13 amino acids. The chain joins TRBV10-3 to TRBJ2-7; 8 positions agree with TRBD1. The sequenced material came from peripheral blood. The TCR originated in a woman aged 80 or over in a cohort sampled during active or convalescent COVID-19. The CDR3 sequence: CAISSGQGSVQYF. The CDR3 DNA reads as TGTGCCATCAGTTCCGGACAGGGTAGTGTGCAGTACTTC.